This T cell receptor (beta chain) stems from a study of CXCR3-negative and CXCR3-positive naive CD8 T cells. Comments on this clonotype: Antigen specificity is unknown.

Germline CDR1 reads SGHKS; CDR2 reads YYEKEE (reference sequence). The CDR3 is 14 amino acids. Study findings and constraints: Freshly isolated PBMCs were used in most assays, given partial CXCR3 loss after freezing. Much lower diversity was found in memory CD8+ cells, while both naive subsets had comparably high diversity.

All CD8+ T cell subsets were sorted in triplicate at 300,000 cells each. The TRB libraries of cDNA were built by UMI-labeled 5' RACE. TCRdb re-analyzed the 5' RACE reads; it lists each CDR3 protein once, without DNA. Its clone listing holds around 34,000 distinct CDR3 sequences. The J gene is TRBJ1-1, the V gene TRBV5-5. The TCR was taken from a human donor in good health. Some clones in this sample may be carry-over from other donors' samples. The sequenced sample consisted of memory CD8+ T cells from blood. The CDR3 sequence: CASSMDSLNTEAFF.